This T cell receptor beta chain was sequenced during a study of shared clonotypes between healthy human individuals. Study at large: In total, the donors were two women and a few men aged 18 to 49.

A word on this clone: Its antigen is unknown.

Donors, without exception, were Caucasian adults residing in Nashville, Tennessee. Study-level points and caveats: When naive CD4 clonotypes were compared across a few donors, 4% to 6.5% were shared.

Germline V lookup: CDR1 SGDLS, CDR2 YYNGEE. V shed 2 bases and J shed 9 bases, with 21 bases lying between them. The CDR3 has 16 amino acids. Profiled with immunoSEQ multiplex PCR; TCRdb holds only in-frame clones, not every one. The sample includes 2 million to 2.5 million clones, over 90% of them seen just once. The V call is TRBV9, the J call TRBJ2-1, with D possibly matching TRBD1 (6 bases). Sequences were obtained from naive CD4+ T cells from PBMCs. Subset here: CD45RA+ positively selected. The receptor was derived from a man between 18 and 29 years old in good health. Some clones in this sample may be carry-over from other donors' samples. CDR3 amino acids: CASSVLSFEGVGEQFF. CDR3 nucleotide sequence: TGTGCCAGCAGCGTCCTCTCCTTCGAGGGGGTGGGTGAGCAGTTCTTC.